The 18 T cell receptor beta chains below were found in one sample sequenced in a study of beta chain features in type 1 diabetes. Every isolated RNA sample was fully reverse transcribed, so sequencing captured expressed TCRB transcripts. Method: immunoSEQ multiplex PCR; TCRdb's copy keeps in-frame clones and lacks some. The sample consists of a few hundred thousand clones, 8.5% to 10% of them appearing once. General study findings and limits: In every one of the four CD4+ subsets, TCRB CDR3s were moderately but significantly shorter in Type 1 diabetes patients.

No antigens are known for them. Sequenced sample: central memory CD4+ T cells from blood. The receptors originated from a man aged 30 to 39 with type 1 diabetes.

The gene calls are TRBV7-3 and TRBJ2-3; D unresolved. Looked up from germline, CDR1 is SGHTA and CDR2 is FQGTGA. V was trimmed by 5 bases and J by 1 base, leaving 13 bases between them. This CDR3 comprises 15 residues. CDR3 DNA: TGTGCCAGCAGCCTTTCGGGCGTCGGCACAGATACGCAGTATTTT. It is translated as CASSLSGVGTDTQYF. The full variable domain, completed using reference TRBV7-3 and TRBJ2-3, is GAGVSQTPSNKVTEKGKYVELRCDPISGHTALYWYRQSLGQGPEFLIYFQGTGAADDSGLPNDRFFAVRPEGSVSTLKIQRTERGDSAVYLCASSLSGVGTDTQYFGPGTRLTVL.

Concerning this clone: An end of the junction does not agree with germline; a read error may underlie this. V gene TRBV28 combines with J gene TRBJ1-2; no firm D call. Looked up from germline, CDR1 is MDHEN and CDR2 is SYDVKM. CDR3 length: 13 amino acids. The chain's CDR3 is CASSLFPGLGYTF. CDR3 nucleotides: TGTGCCAGCAGCTTATTCCCAGGACTCGGCTACACCTTC.

This clone has only a few counts. V is TRBV6-5 and J is TRBJ2-4; D is unresolved. Trimming took 0 bases from V and 0 from J, leaving 6 bases between them. The germline V gene has CDR1 MNHEY and CDR2 SVGAGI. CDR3 length: 15 residues. The CDR3: CASSYSTLAKNIQYF. The CDR3 DNA is TGTGCCAGCAGTTACTCGACGTTAGCCAAAAACATTCAGTACTTC.

This clone has at least ten counts. The chain links TRBV2 to TRBJ2-1; D is perhaps TRBD1 (6 bases). The germline V and J ends were trimmed by 6 bases and 6 bases, with 12 bases remaining between them. Per the germline V gene, CDR1 is SNHLY and CDR2 is FYNNEI. This CDR3 is 13 amino acids long. Here the CDR3 DNA reads TGTGCCAGCAGCCAACAGGGTCTCAATGAGCAGTTCTTC. Translated, it gives CASSQQGLNEQFF.

This clone was detected only a few times. V gene TRBV2 combines with J gene TRBJ1-5; D unclear. Germline V lookup: CDR1 SNHLY, CDR2 FYNNEI. The CDR3 spans 11 residues. V was trimmed by 6 bases and J by 4 bases, leaving 4 bases between them. CDR3 loop: CASRINQPQHF. The CDR3 bases are TGTGCCAGCAGAATAAATCAGCCCCAGCATTTT.

The V and J genes are TRBV7-8 and TRBJ2-2; D remains unclear. The CDR3 totals 14 residues. V lost 4 bases to trimming and J lost 3 bases, with 9 bases between them. Germline values: CDR1 SGHVS, CDR2 FQNEAQ. The CDR3 region is CASSSYRDTGELFF. Here the CDR3 DNA reads TGTGCCAGCAGCTCATATCGGGACACCGGGGAGCTGTTTTTT.

This clone was seen a handful of times. V and J are TRBV4-2 and TRBJ2-6; 8 bases map to TRBD1. Germline CDR1 LGHNA, CDR2 YNFKEQ. V was clipped by 4 bases and J by 0 bases; unmatched bases: 5. The CDR3 is made up of 17 amino acids. The CDR3 bases are TGTGCCAGCAGCCTTGGACAGGGCCACTCTGGGGCCAACGTCCTGACTTTC. Protein product: CASSLGQGHSGANVLTF.

The chain combines TRBV5-8 with TRBJ1-4; 7 bases are shared with TRBD1. With 2 bases clipped from V and 7 bases from J, the junction kept 5 bases outside the gene matches. Germline lookup yields CDR1 SGHTS and CDR2 YDEGEE. The length of the CDR3 is 14 residues. The CDR3 spells CASSFGTVAEKLFF. In DNA, the CDR3 is TGTGCCAGCAGCTTCGGGACAGTGGCTGAAAAACTGTTTTTT.

The rearrangement uses TRBV6-1 and TRBJ1-4; the match to TRBD1 covers 7 bases. J was trimmed by 0 bases and V by 7 bases; bases with no gene match: 2. The CDR3 is made up of 14 amino acids. In germline, CDR1 is MNHNS, CDR2 SASEGT. CDR3 nucleotides: TGTGCCAGCACTACAGGGGCAACTAATGAAAAACTGTTTTTT. Its protein is CASTTGATNEKLFF.

This clone showed up many times. The chain recombines TRBV18 with TRBJ2-1, with D perhaps being TRBD1 or TRBD2 (5 bases each). Trimming cost V 2 bases and J 13 bases, with 9 bases left between them. The CDR3 has 11 amino acids. Germline V lookup: CDR1 KGHSH, CDR2 LQKENI. The DNA for the CDR3 is TGTGCCAGCTCACCAGGGGACGGCCAGTTCTTC. This sequence encodes CASSPGDGQFF.

The V call is TRBV7-2, the J call TRBJ2-5; TRBD2 agrees at 7 bases. After removal of 5 bases from V and 2 bases from J, the junction contained 11 bases not matched to a gene. The CDR3 runs 16 residues. Germline-derived CDR1 and CDR2 are SGHTA and FQGNSA. CDR3 residues: CASSPRQAGPQETQYF. CDR3 nucleotides: TGTGCCAGCAGCCCGAGACAAGCGGGACCGCAAGAGACCCAGTACTTC.

This clone was picked up a small number of times. The chain employs TRBV18 and TRBJ2-7; 10 bases match TRBD1. Losses at the gene ends were 6 bases for V and 3 bases for J; bases not matched to a gene: 8. Germline loops: CDR1 KGHSH, CDR2 LQKENI. CDR3 size: 15 residues. This CDR3 reads CASSPGTGEGYEQYF. The CDR3, as DNA: TGTGCCAGCTCCCCCGGGACAGGGGAGGGCTACGAGCAGTACTTC.

The rearrangement links TRBV29-1 to TRBJ2-3; D is possibly TRBD2 (7 bases). The CDR3 consists of 13 residues. Per germline, CDR1 SQVTM and CDR2 ANQGSEA. The CDR3 protein is CSFKGGARDTQYF. CDR3 nucleotide sequence: TGCAGTTTCAAGGGGGGGGCAAGAGATACGCAGTATTTT.

This clone was counted between two and nine times. One end of the junction varies from germline; a read error may be responsible. The rearrangement joins TRBV6-1 to TRBJ1-1; tentatively, D is TRBD1 (6 bases). CDR3 length: 14 amino acids. CDR1 and CDR2 from the germline V gene are MNHNS and SASEGT. The CDR3, as DNA: TGTGCCAGCACTGAACAGGGAGGGGTCACTGAAGCTTTCTTT. This sequence encodes CASTEQGGVTEAFF.

This clone was detected only a few times. One junction end disagrees with the germline gene, perhaps due to a read error. The chain recombines TRBV6-1 with TRBJ1-5, with 7 bases matching TRBD1. The CDR3 spans 13 residues. Germline loops: CDR1 MNHNS, CDR2 SASEGT. CDR3 region: CTSWDRPNQPQHF. For the CDR3, the DNA is TGTACCAGCTGGGACAGACCCAATCAGCCCCAGCATTTT.

The chain employs TRBV4-2 and TRBJ2-1, with TRBD2 matching 10 bases. CDR1 LGHNA and CDR2 YNFKEQ come from the germline V gene. V shed 5 bases and J 8 bases; nucleotides not matched to a gene: 9. CDR3 length equals 15 residues. For the CDR3, the DNA is TGTGCCAGCAGCTTTGAAGCTAGCGGGAGCTATGAGCAGTTCTTC. Translation gives CASSFEASGSYEQFF.

There are many counts of this clone. The genes are TRBV27 and TRBJ2-2; D is uncertain. CDR3 length: 12 amino acids. CDR1 is MNHEY, CDR2 SMNVEV, per germline (reference sequence). V was pared by 3 bases and J by 5 bases, with 4 bases between. The CDR3 nucleotides read TGTGCCAGCAGTTTTCGGACCGGGGAGCTGTTTTTT. It is translated as CASSFRTGELFF.

This clone appeared a few times. The V call is TRBV28, the J call TRBJ2-7; 7 nucleotides line up with TRBD1. Germline lookup yields CDR1 MDHEN and CDR2 SYDVKM. With 8 bases clipped from V and 3 bases from J, the junction kept 19 bases outside the gene matches. CDR3 length: 17 amino acids. In DNA, the CDR3 is TGTGCCAGCCTAAACCCATCGGGACAGAGCAGCCACTACGAGCAGTACTTC. This translates into CASLNPSGQSSHYEQYF.